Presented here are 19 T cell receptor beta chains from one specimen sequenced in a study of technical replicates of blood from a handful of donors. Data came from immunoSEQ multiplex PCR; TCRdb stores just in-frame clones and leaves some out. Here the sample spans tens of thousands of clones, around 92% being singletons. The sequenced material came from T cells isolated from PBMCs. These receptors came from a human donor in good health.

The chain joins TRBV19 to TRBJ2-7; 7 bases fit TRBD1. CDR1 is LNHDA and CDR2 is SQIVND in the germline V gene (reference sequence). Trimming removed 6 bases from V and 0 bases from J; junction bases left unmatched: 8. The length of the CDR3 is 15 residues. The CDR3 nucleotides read TGTGCCAGTAGCGCTACAGGGGCGAACTCCTACGAGCAGTACTTC. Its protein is CASSATGANSYEQYF.

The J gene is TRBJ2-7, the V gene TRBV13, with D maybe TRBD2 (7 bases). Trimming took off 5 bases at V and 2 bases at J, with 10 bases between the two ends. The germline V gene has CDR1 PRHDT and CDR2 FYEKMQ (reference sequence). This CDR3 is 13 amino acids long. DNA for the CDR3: TGTGCCAGCAGCCCCGGGGGGCCCTACGAGCAGTACTTC. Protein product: CASSPGGPYEQYF.

CDR3 sequence reads: CASSQGTSGRSSYNEQFF. The CDR3, as DNA: TGTGCCAGCAGCCAAGGGACTAGCGGGAGAAGCTCCTACAATGAGCAGTTCTTC. The chain recombines TRBV4-2 with TRBJ2-1, with TRBD2 identical over 13 bases. Germline assignment: CDR1 LGHNA and CDR2 YNFKEQ. Trimming removed 1 base from V and 0 bases from J; junction bases left unmatched: 3. The CDR3 is 18 amino acids.

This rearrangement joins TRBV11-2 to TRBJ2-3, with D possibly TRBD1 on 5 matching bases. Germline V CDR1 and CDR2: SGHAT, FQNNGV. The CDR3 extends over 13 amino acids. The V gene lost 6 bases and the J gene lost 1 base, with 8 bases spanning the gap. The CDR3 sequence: CASSQGRTDTQYF. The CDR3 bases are TGTGCCAGCAGTCAGGGCCGCACAGATACGCAGTATTTT.

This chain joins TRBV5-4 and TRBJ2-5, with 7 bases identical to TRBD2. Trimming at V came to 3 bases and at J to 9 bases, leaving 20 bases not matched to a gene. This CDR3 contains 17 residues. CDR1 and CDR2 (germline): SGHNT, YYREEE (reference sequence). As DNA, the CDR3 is TGTGCCAGCAGCTCCACCGTTGGTGTTGGGGGGGGTTTGGCCCAGTACTTC. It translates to CASSSTVGVGGGLAQYF.

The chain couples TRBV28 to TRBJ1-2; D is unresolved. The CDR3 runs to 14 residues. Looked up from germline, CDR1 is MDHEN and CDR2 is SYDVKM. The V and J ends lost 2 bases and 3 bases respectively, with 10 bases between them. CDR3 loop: CASSLAGSYYGYTF. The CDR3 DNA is TGTGCCAGCAGTTTAGCTGGCAGTTACTATGGCTACACCTTC.

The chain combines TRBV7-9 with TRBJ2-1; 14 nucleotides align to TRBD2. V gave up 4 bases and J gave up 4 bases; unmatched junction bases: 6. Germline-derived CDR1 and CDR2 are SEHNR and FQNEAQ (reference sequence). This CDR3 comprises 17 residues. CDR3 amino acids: CASSSGTSGSLYNEQFF. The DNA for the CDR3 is TGTGCCAGCAGCTCCGGGACTAGCGGGAGTTTGTACAATGAGCAGTTCTTC.

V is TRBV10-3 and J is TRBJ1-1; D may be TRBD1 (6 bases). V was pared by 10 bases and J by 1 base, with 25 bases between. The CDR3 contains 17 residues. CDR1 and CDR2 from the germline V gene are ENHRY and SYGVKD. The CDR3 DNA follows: TGTGCCAACTCTGAGGGGGACCCTAGTGGAGCGAACACTGAAGCTTTCTTT. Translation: CANSEGDPSGANTEAFF.

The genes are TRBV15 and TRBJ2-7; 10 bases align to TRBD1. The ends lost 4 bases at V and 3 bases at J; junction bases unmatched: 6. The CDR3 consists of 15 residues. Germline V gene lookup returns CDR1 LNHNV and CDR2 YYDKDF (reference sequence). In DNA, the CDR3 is TGTGCCACCAGCAAAGGACAGGGGGGTTTCTACGAGCAGTACTTC. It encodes CATSKGQGGFYEQYF.

The CDR3 sequence: CASSQQGAMNTEAFF. DNA of the CDR3: TGCGCCAGCAGCCAACAGGGCGCCATGAACACTGAAGCTTTCTTT. J is TRBJ1-1 and V is TRBV4-1, with a tentative D call TRBD1 (5 bases). The CDR3 loop spans 15 amino acids. V was trimmed by 2 bases and J by 0 bases, leaving 10 bases between them. Per the germline V gene, CDR1 is MGHRA and CDR2 is YSYEKL.

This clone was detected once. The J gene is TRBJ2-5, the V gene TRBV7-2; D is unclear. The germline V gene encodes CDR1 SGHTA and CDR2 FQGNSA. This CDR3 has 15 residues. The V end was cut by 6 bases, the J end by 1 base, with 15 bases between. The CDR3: CASRPEPTVQETQYF. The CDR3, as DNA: TGTGCCAGCAGGCCGGAACCCACAGTCCAAGAGACCCAGTACTTC.

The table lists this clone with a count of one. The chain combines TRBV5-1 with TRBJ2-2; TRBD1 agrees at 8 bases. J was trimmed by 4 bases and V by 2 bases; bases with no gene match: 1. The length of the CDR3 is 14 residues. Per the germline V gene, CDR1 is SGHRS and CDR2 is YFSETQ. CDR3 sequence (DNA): TGCGCCAGCAGCTTACAGGGGGGCACCGGGGAGCTGTTTTTT. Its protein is CASSLQGGTGELFF.

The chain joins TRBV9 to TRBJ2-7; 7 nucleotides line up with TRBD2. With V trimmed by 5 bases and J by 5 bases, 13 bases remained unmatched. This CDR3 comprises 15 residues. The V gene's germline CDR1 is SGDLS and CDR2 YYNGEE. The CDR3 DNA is TGTGCCAGCAGTAAACGGGGGGAAGGAGAAAACGAGCAGTACTTC. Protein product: CASSKRGEGENEQYF.

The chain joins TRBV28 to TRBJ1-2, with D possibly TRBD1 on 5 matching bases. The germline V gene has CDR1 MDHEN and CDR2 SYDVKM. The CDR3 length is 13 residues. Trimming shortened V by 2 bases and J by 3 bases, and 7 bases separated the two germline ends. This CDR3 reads CASSLPRDYGYTF. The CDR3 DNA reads TGTGCCAGCAGTTTACCCAGGGACTATGGCTACACCTTC.

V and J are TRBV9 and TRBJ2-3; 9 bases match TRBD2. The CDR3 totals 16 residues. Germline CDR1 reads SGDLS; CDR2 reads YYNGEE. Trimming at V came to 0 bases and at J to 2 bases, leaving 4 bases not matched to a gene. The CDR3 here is CASSVAASGATDTQYF. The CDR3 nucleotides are TGTGCCAGCAGCGTAGCGGCTAGCGGGGCCACAGATACGCAGTATTTT.

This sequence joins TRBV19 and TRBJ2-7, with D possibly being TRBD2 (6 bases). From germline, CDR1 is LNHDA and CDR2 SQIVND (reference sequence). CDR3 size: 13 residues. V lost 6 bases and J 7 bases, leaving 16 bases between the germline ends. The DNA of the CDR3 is TGTGCCAGTAGGGGGGACTCCTTGGGGGAGCAGTACTTC. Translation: CASRGDSLGEQYF.

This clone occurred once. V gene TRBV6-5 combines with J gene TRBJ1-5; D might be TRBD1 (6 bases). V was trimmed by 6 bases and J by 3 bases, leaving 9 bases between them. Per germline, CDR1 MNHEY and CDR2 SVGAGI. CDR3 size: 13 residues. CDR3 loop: CASRQGYNQPQHF. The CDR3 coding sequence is TGTGCCAGCAGACAGGGATACAATCAGCCCCAGCATTTT.

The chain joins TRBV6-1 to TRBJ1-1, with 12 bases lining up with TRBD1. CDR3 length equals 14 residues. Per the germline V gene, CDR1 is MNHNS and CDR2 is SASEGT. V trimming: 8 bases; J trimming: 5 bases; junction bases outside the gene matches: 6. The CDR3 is CASRDRGLRTEAFF. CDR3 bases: TGTGCCAGCCGGGACAGGGGGCTCCGGACTGAAGCTTTCTTT.

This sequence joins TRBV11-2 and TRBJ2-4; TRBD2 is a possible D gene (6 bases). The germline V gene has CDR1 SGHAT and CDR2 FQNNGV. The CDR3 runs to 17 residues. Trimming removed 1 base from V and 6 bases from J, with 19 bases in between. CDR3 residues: CASSLGPPGTVGNIQYF. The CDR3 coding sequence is TGTGCCAGCAGCTTAGGCCCTCCAGGGACTGTGGGAAACATTCAGTACTTC.